Following are 20 T cell receptor beta chains from one sample sequenced in a study of blood T cell repertoires in COVID-19. The assay was immunoSEQ multiplex PCR, and TCRdb's table has in-frame clones only and misses some. The sample has more than 85,000 clones, more than 80% seen once. The sequencing input was peripheral blood. The receptors stem from a woman aged 65 to 85 with acute or convalescent COVID-19.

The CDR3 nucleotides are TGTGCCAGCAGCTCCACACACACTAACTATGGCTACACCTTC. Translated: CASSSTHTNYGYTF. This rearrangement joins TRBV5-4 to TRBJ1-2; D remains unclear. Trimming took off 3 bases at V and 0 bases at J, with 9 bases between the two ends. Germline lookup yields CDR1 SGHNT and CDR2 YYREEE (reference sequence). The CDR3 runs to 14 residues.

The chain recombines TRBV19 with TRBJ2-5; 10 nucleotides agree with TRBD2. V dropped 3 bases and J dropped 0; count of bases not matched to a gene: 1. This CDR3 region has 15 residues. Germline V lookup: CDR1 LNHDA, CDR2 SQIVND (reference sequence). The CDR3 DNA is TGTGCCAGTAGTATTAGCGGGGGGTACCAAGAGACCCAGTACTTC. Amino acids: CASSISGGYQETQYF. Full variable domain (remainder filled in from reference TRBV19 and TRBJ2-5): DGGITQSPKYLFRKEGQNVTLSCEQNLNHDAMYWYRQDPGQGLRLIYYSQIVNDFQKGDIAEGYSVSREKKESFPLTVTSAQKNPTAFYLCASSISGGYQETQYFGPGTRLLVL.

The CDR3 DNA reads TGTGCCAGCAGGGCGGGACAGCATATGGGCTACACCTTC. Protein product: CASRAGQHMGYTF. The rearrangement uses TRBV12-3 or TRBV12-4 and TRBJ1-2; TRBD1 matches 7 bases. Unmatched junction bases numbered 9, after V lost 6 bases and J lost 8 bases. CDR3 length equals 13 residues.

This chain joins TRBV5-1 and TRBJ2-1; 13 bases align to TRBD2. V lost 4 bases, J lost 9 bases, and 10 bases stayed unmatched. The CDR3 is made up of 16 amino acids. CDR1 and CDR2 from the germline V gene are SGHRS and YFSETQ. CDR3 DNA sequence: TGCGCCAGCAGCCTGCCCGGACTAGCGGGAGCCGGTGAGCAGTTCTTC. Its translation: CASSLPGLAGAGEQFF.

The chain couples TRBV10-3 to TRBJ2-7; D is ambiguous. The ends were cut back, 7 bases at V and 6 bases at J, with 22 bases in the middle. The CDR3 extends over 15 amino acids. The germline V gene has CDR1 ENHRY and CDR2 SYGVKD. CDR3 bases: TGTGCCATCAATCGGGTCCTCAGTGAGTTGGGCGAGCAGTACTTC. It encodes CAINRVLSELGEQYF.

In its sample, this clone was seen a few times. V and J are TRBV19 and TRBJ1-1; D gene uncertain. CDR3 length: 14 amino acids. Germline-derived CDR1 and CDR2 are LNHDA and SQIVND (reference sequence). V lost 2 bases to trimming and J lost 2 bases, with 9 bases between them. The CDR3 bases are TGTGCCAGTAGTATACTTCGCACAAACACTGAAGCTTTCTTT. Protein sequence: CASSILRTNTEAFF.

This chain joins TRBV6-5 and TRBJ2-2, with a tentative D call TRBD2 (6 bases). Deletions cut 2 bases from V and 3 bases from J, with 10 bases between. The length of the CDR3 is 15 residues. CDR1 MNHEY and CDR2 SVGAGI come from the germline V gene. The CDR3 DNA sequence: TGTGCCAGCAGTTACATCCAGCGGGACACCGGGGAGCTGTTTTTT. Protein product: CASSYIQRDTGELFF.

This clone has only a few counts. The J gene is TRBJ1-2, the V gene TRBV18; D may be TRBD1 (6 bases). The CDR3 has 16 residues. Per the germline V gene, CDR1 is KGHSH and CDR2 is LQKENI. Trimming left V 5 bases short and J 0 bases short, with 16 bases between. The CDR3 loop reads CASSTGRTGPNYGYTF. CDR3 DNA sequence: TGTGCCAGCTCAACGGGACGAACAGGGCCTAACTATGGCTACACCTTC.

The chain uses TRBV7-2 and TRBJ2-6; a possible D gene is TRBD1 (7 bases). With 5 bases removed from V and 0 bases from J, the gap between germline ends came to 14 bases. The CDR3 consists of 17 residues. Looked up from germline, CDR1 is SGHTA and CDR2 is FQGNSA. The CDR3 loop reads CASSPQGGTSGANVLTF. In DNA form, the CDR3 reads TGTGCCAGCAGCCCCCAGGGGGGAACCTCTGGGGCCAACGTCCTGACTTTC.

This chain uses TRBV6-2 or TRBV6-3 with TRBJ2-2; the D gene is possibly TRBD2 (6 bases). V dropped 5 bases and J dropped 6 bases, with 22 bases sitting between them. CDR1 and CDR2 from the germline V gene are MNHEY and SVGEGT. The CDR3 runs 17 residues. In DNA form, the CDR3 reads TGTGCCAGCAGTACCCCGTCGGGCCTCGGAGGGGCCGGGGAGCTGTTTTTT. Translating gives CASSTPSGLGGAGELFF.

To note about this clone: At one end the junction does not follow the germline gene, possibly because of a read error. The CDR3 sequence: CASSLAVAGGGTQYF. CDR3 bases: TGTGCCAGCAGCCTAGCGGTAGCGGGAGGCGGTACGCAGTATTTT. The chain uses TRBV7-2 and TRBJ2-3; 10 nucleotides align to TRBD2. Germline V CDR1 and CDR2: SGHTA, FQGNSA. This CDR3 comprises 15 residues. The entire variable domain, with the rest obtained from reference TRBV7-2 and TRBJ2-3, is as follows: GAGVSQSPSNKVTEKGKDVELRCDPISGHTALYWYRQSLGQGLEFLIYFQGNSAPDKSGLPSDRFSAERTGGSVSTLTIQRTQQEDSAVYLCASSLAVAGGGTQYFGPGTRLTVL.

The V and J genes are TRBV5-1 and TRBJ2-1, with 7 bases matching TRBD2. CDR3 length: 14 residues. Germline CDR1 SGHRS, CDR2 YFSETQ. The V segment lost 3 bases and the J segment 4 bases; nucleotides outside the gene matches: 4. CDR3 sequence: CASSYSSGYNEQFF. The CDR3 DNA is TGCGCCAGCAGCTACTCTAGCGGTTACAATGAGCAGTTCTTC.

The V call is TRBV20-1, the J call TRBJ1-5; possible D gene TRBD1, 5 bases. Germline V gene sequence: CDR1 DFQATT, CDR2 SNEGSKA (reference sequence). V was shortened by 3 bases and J by 7 bases, with 13 bases between the two germline ends. The CDR3 spans 13 residues. The CDR3 sequence: CSASAGGEQPQHF. The CDR3 region has the DNA TGCAGTGCTAGTGCGGGGGGGGAACAGCCCCAGCATTTT.

The chain recombines TRBV12-3 or TRBV12-4 with TRBJ2-7, with a weak D call TRBD1 (5 bases). CDR3 length: 12 residues. V was cut by 5 bases and J by 3 bases, with 8 bases left in between. The CDR3 nucleotides read TGTGCCAGCAGTCCGGACATCTACGAGCAGTACTTC. Its protein product is CASSPDIYEQYF.

The chain combines TRBV19 with TRBJ2-7; D perhaps matches TRBD2 (6 bases). The V gene lost 3 bases and the J gene lost 6 bases, with 9 bases spanning the gap. Germline CDR1 is LNHDA and CDR2 is SQIVND (reference sequence). The CDR3 is made up of 12 amino acids. The CDR3 DNA reads as TGTGCCAGTAGTATTGTCGGGGGCGAGCAGTACTTC. Protein: CASSIVGGEQYF.

The J gene is TRBJ2-2, the V gene TRBV5-1; TRBD1 aligns across 8 bases. Per germline, CDR1 SGHRS and CDR2 YFSETQ. The CDR3 runs to 14 residues. V shed 0 bases, J shed 7 bases, and the junction held 2 bases outside the gene matches. CDR3 residues: CASSLGDRLGELFF. DNA for the CDR3: TGCGCCAGCAGCTTGGGGGACAGGCTCGGGGAGCTGTTTTTT.

The CDR3 loop reads CASSVIPGQGWRNSPLHF. CDR3 nucleotide sequence: TGTGCCAGCAGTGTGATTCCGGGACAGGGTTGGCGGAATTCACCCCTCCACTTT. J is TRBJ1-6 and V is TRBV28, with 9 bases identical to TRBD1. The CDR3 is 18 residues long. Trimming took 5 bases from V and 7 from J; bases not matched to a gene: 15. Germline assignment: CDR1 MDHEN and CDR2 SYDVKM. Together with reference TRBV28 and TRBJ1-6, the CDR3 gives the full variable domain: DVKVTQSSRYLVKRTGEKVFLECVQDMDHENMFWYRQDPGLGLRLIYFSYDVKMKEKGDIPEGYSVSREKKERFSLILESASTNQTSMYLCASSVIPGQGWRNSPLHFGNGTRLTVT.

This clone has only one observation. The chain has TRBV5-5 and TRBJ2-2; TRBD2 is a possible D gene (5 bases). Trimming removed 7 bases at V and 0 bases at J, with 13 bases between. The CDR3 loop spans 15 amino acids. CDR1 is SGHKS and CDR2 is YYEKEE in the germline V gene (reference sequence). The CDR3 region has the DNA TGTGCCAGCGGTCGAGGCGGGTCGAACACCGGGGAGCTGTTTTTT. Amino acid sequence: CASGRGGSNTGELFF.

The chain employs TRBV5-1 and TRBJ2-5; 12 nucleotides match TRBD1. The CDR3 totals 16 residues. Trimming removed 3 bases from V and 4 bases from J; junction bases left unmatched: 7. Germline CDR1 SGHRS, CDR2 YFSETQ. In nucleotides, the CDR3 is TGCGCCAGCAGCTCCTCCGGGACAGGGGGCCGAGAGACCCAGTACTTC. This gives the protein CASSSSGTGGRETQYF. The entire variable domain, with the rest obtained from reference TRBV5-1 and TRBJ2-5, is as follows: KAGVTQTPRYLIKTRGQQVTLSCSPISGHRSVSWYQQTPGQGLQFLFEYFSETQRNKGNFPGRFSGRQFSNSRSEMNVSTLELGDSALYLCASSSSGTGGRETQYFGPGTRLLVL.

The rearrangement joins TRBV6-4 to TRBJ2-3, with 8 bases lining up with TRBD2. The CDR3 loop spans 15 amino acids. The V gene end was trimmed by 3 bases and the J gene end by 2 bases; junction bases not matched to a gene: 4. Germline-derived CDR1 and CDR2 are MRHNA and SNTAGT. The CDR3 reads CASSEAGDYTDTQYF. The DNA of the CDR3 is TGTGCCAGCAGTGAAGCGGGAGATTACACAGATACGCAGTATTTT.